The next 22 T cell receptor beta chains were all read from a single sample in a study of tumor-infiltrating lymphocytes in oesophageal squamous cell carcinoma. TCRdb re-called the PCR reads through MiXCR, storing one row per CDR3 protein. The table shows roughly 20,000 distinct CDR3 sequences, with less than 55% occurring only once. Material for sequencing was normal esophageal tissue next to the tumor. The receptors were sampled from a female donor with esophageal squamous cell carcinoma.

The V gene is TRBV7-2, the J gene TRBJ2-5; D is unresolved. Judging by the DNA end, TRBJ2-7 fits better; the J call may be wrong. Germline V gene lookup returns CDR1 SGHTA and CDR2 FQGNSA. CDR3 length: 11 amino acids. The CDR3 region is CASSPAYEQYF. The DNA for the CDR3 is TGTGCCAGCAGCCCAGCCTACGAGCAGTACTTC.

As concerns this clonotype: The junction departs from germline at one end; a sequencing error may be responsible. The CDR3 reads CASSPTLAGGETQYF. The CDR3 DNA reads as TGTGCTAGCAGCCCCACTCTCGCGGGAGGGGAGACCCAGTACTTC. V and J are TRBV7-9 and TRBJ2-7, with 9 positions matching TRBD2. TRBJ2-5 explains the end of the DNA better; the J call may be wrong. Looked up from germline, CDR1 is SEHNR and CDR2 is FQNEAQ (reference sequence). CDR3 length: 15 residues.

This clonotype was detected many times. This sequence joins TRBV7-6 and TRBJ2-5; no clear D gene. The J call may be wrong; the DNA end is better matched by TRBJ2-7. Looked up from germline, CDR1 is SGHVS and CDR2 is FNYEAQ. The CDR3 contains 11 residues. The CDR3 protein is CASSPGGEQYF. The CDR3, as DNA: TGTGCCAGCAGCCCCGGTGGCGAGCAGTACTTC.

This chain links TRBV6-1 with TRBJ2-7; 7 positions agree with TRBD2. This CDR3 is 11 amino acids long. V lost 8 bases to trimming and J lost 3 bases; unmatched junction nucleotides: 1. CDR1 MNHNS and CDR2 SASEGT come from the germline V gene. CDR3 region: CASRGVYEQYF. The CDR3 DNA reads as TGTGCCAGCCGGGGGGTCTACGAGCAGTACTTC.

This clonotype was counted a few times. This sequence joins TRBV3-1 and TRBJ2-5; TRBD2 matches 10 bases. The J call may be in error: the DNA end matches TRBJ2-1 better. The length of the CDR3 is 18 residues. Per germline, CDR1 LGHDT and CDR2 YNNKEL (reference sequence). CDR3 protein: CASSQDPPSGSWYNEQFF. For the CDR3, the DNA is TGTGCCAGCAGCCAAGATCCCCCTAGCGGGAGTTGGTACAATGAGCAGTTCTTC.

This clonotype is categorized as medium-sized. CDR3 sequence reads: CASSPQGAGANVLTF. DNA of the CDR3: TGTGCCAGCAGTCCCCAGGGGGCCGGGGCCAACGTCCTGACTTTC. The chain combines TRBV12-3 or TRBV12-4 with TRBJ2-6; 8 bases are shared with TRBD1. There are 15 residues in the CDR3. Trimming took 5 bases from V and 4 from J; bases not matched to a gene: 4.

The V gene is TRBV20-1, the J gene TRBJ1-1; D is ambiguous. CDR3 size: 12 residues. The germline gives CDR1 DFQATT, CDR2 SNEGSKA (reference sequence). The V end lost 3 bases, the J end lost 1 base, and 6 bases lay between the germline ends. In DNA form, the CDR3 reads TGCAGTGCTAGGTACGGGAACACTGAAGCTTTCTTT. Protein product: CSARYGNTEAFF.

There are many counts of this clonotype. The CDR3 DNA reads TGTGCCATCAGTGTCTCTGGGACAGGGGAGGTGTCGGGCTACACCTTC. Its protein product is CAISVSGTGEVSGYTF. The J gene is TRBJ1-2, the V gene TRBV10-3, with 10 bases that match TRBD1. CDR1 and CDR2 (germline): ENHRY, SYGVKD. V lost 4 bases, J lost 8 bases, and 13 bases stayed unmatched. CDR3 length: 16 amino acids.

Regarding this clonotype: Because it lacks the conserved phenylalanine or tryptophan at the end, this CDR3 is likely a read error. The DNA is omitted, as the CDR3 cannot be located on it reliably, and the CDR3 follows TCRdb's listing. The chain has TRBV28 and TRBJ2-6. Germline CDR1 MDHEN, CDR2 SYDVKM. Counting both end residues, the CDR3 totals 8 amino acids. The chain's CDR3 is CASSFRMV.

This clonotype is termed medium-sized. CDR3 loop: CASSLAGGVRHNEQFF. CDR3 nucleotides: TGTGCCAGCAGCTTAGCGGGCGGAGTGCGGCACAATGAGCAGTTCTTC. The chain uses TRBV7-8 and TRBJ2-1; D is unresolved. V was pared by 0 bases and J by 5 bases, with 14 bases between. There are 16 residues in the CDR3. Germline CDR1 is SGHVS and CDR2 is FQNEAQ.

The CDR3 nucleotides read TGTGCCAGCAGTTTGGACGGGGCCTTAGCTGAGCAGTACTTC. This encodes CASSLDGALAEQYF. V is TRBV12-3 or TRBV12-4 and J is TRBJ2-1; D is possibly TRBD1 or TRBD2 (5 bases each). Judging by the DNA end, TRBJ2-7 fits better; the J call may be wrong. This CDR3 spans 14 amino acids.

V usage is TRBV14 and J usage is TRBJ1-5; D call uncertain. The CDR3 length is 13 residues. With 2 bases removed from V and 4 bases from J, the gap between germline ends came to 6 bases. Germline lookup yields CDR1 SGHDN and CDR2 FVKESK. CDR3 in DNA: TGTGCCAGCAGCCAATCAGGAAATCAGCCCCAGCATTTT. This encodes CASSQSGNQPQHF.

This clonotype was observed a handful of times. The chain recombines TRBV9 with TRBJ2-5, with 9 bases aligning to TRBD2. V shed 0 bases and J 3 bases; nucleotides not matched to a gene: 3. CDR3 length: 15 residues. CDR1 and CDR2 (germline): SGDLS, YYNGEE. The CDR3 bases are TGTGCCAGCAGCGTAGGGACTAGCGTCGAAGAGACCCAGTACTTC. Translating it yields CASSVGTSVEETQYF.

In the case of this clonotype: The conserved phenylalanine or tryptophan is not found at the CDR3 terminus, so this likely reflects a read error. The DNA is omitted, as the CDR3 cannot be located on it reliably, and the CDR3 follows TCRdb's listing. The V gene is TRBV28, the J gene TRBJ2-7; the table gives TRBD2 as D, unverified against the DNA. Germline V gives CDR1 MDHEN, CDR2 SYDVKM. Inclusive of both ends, the CDR3 amounts to 17 amino acids. The CDR3 sequence: CASSQIAGGVDEQFFGS.

The chain couples TRBV27 to TRBJ2-6; D remains unclear. The germline gives CDR1 MNHEY, CDR2 SMNVEV (reference sequence). The CDR3 is 16 amino acids. Trimming took 5 bases from V and 0 from J, leaving 11 bases between them. DNA of the CDR3: TGTGCCAGCAGTCATGGTTCATCCTCTGGGGCCAACGTCCTGACTTTC. Translation gives CASSHGSSSGANVLTF.

The table lists this clonotype with many counts. The chain has TRBV15 and TRBJ2-5, with a tentative D call TRBD1 (6 bases). The V end lost 5 bases, the J end lost 0 bases, and 10 bases lay between the germline ends. From germline, CDR1 is LNHNV and CDR2 YYDKDF (reference sequence). The CDR3 is made up of 14 amino acids. The CDR3, as DNA: TGTGCCACCAGCGGAACAGGGAACCAAGAGACCCAGTACTTC. Translating it yields CATSGTGNQETQYF.

In its sample, this clonotype is medium-sized. V and J are TRBV7-7 and TRBJ2-7, with TRBD1 as a possible D gene (5 bases). CDR1 is SSHAT and CDR2 is FNYEAQ in the germline V gene (reference sequence). The CDR3 loop spans 13 amino acids. The V gene lost 11 bases and the J gene lost 2 bases, with 16 bases spanning the gap. The CDR3 DNA reads as TGTGCCCCCCGGGCAAGGGGTACCTACGAGCAGTACTTC. This encodes CAPRARGTYEQYF. Full variable domain (missing parts from reference TRBV7-7 and TRBJ2-7): GAGVSQSPRYKVTKRGQDVTLRCDPISSHATLYWYQQALGQGPEFLTYFNYEAQPDKSGLPSDRFSAERPEGSISTLTIQRTEQRDSAMYRCAPRARGTYEQYFGPGTRLTVT.

This clonotype has at least ten counts. The chain has TRBV6-1 and TRBJ2-1; 7 bases map to TRBD1. V lost 8 bases to trimming and J lost 0 bases; unmatched junction nucleotides: 4. The CDR3 sequence is 14 residues long. In germline, CDR1 is MNHNS, CDR2 SASEGT. The CDR3: CASSTGSSYNEQFF. The CDR3 DNA is TGTGCCAGCTCGACAGGGAGCTCCTACAATGAGCAGTTCTTC.

V usage is TRBV24-1 and J usage is TRBJ2-5; TRBD2 agrees at 9 bases. The V gene end was trimmed by 7 bases and the J gene end by 0 bases; junction bases not matched to a gene: 5. This CDR3 is built from 15 residues. Germline V gene data show CDR1 as KGHDR and CDR2 as SFDVKD. CDR3 residues: CATSERTSDQETQYF. CDR3 nucleotide sequence: TGTGCCACCAGCGAGAGGACTAGCGACCAAGAGACCCAGTACTTC.

The V gene is TRBV5-1, the J gene TRBJ2-7, with 7 bases that match TRBD2. The J call is doubtful: the DNA matches TRBJ2-5 better. Germline V gene sequence: CDR1 SGHRS, CDR2 YFSETQ. The CDR3 spans 13 residues. CDR3 residues: CASGAGARETQYF. DNA of the CDR3: TGCGCCAGCGGGGCGGGAGCACGGGAGACCCAGTACTTC.

The chain combines TRBV6-6 with TRBJ2-5, with 14 bases lining up with TRBD2. With the DNA end fitting TRBJ2-7 better, the J assignment may be wrong. Germline V CDR1 and CDR2: MNHNY, SVGAGI (reference sequence). The CDR3 is 18 amino acids. CDR3 loop: CASSPRQSGTSGSYEQYF. The CDR3 DNA reads as TGTGCCAGCAGTCCGAGGCAATCCGGGACTAGCGGGAGCTACGAGCAGTACTTC.

J is TRBJ2-3 and V is TRBV7-3; no firm D call. Germline V gene data show CDR1 as SGHTA and CDR2 as FQGTGA. This CDR3 spans 13 amino acids. Trimming took off 2 bases at V and 0 bases at J, with 3 bases between the two ends. CDR3 loop: CASSLPSTDTQYF. In DNA, the CDR3 is TGTGCCAGCAGCTTACCTAGCACAGATACGCAGTATTTT.